This T cell receptor beta chain is drawn from a study of blood T cell repertoires in COVID-19. The recovered donors of Cohort 3 showed two negative PCRs, clearance, or symptom resolution. With V trimmed by 0 bases and J by 4 bases, 10 bases remained unmatched. CDR1 and CDR2 (germline): ENHRY, SYGVKD. This CDR3 has 17 amino acids. Using immunoSEQ multiplex PCR, the repertoire was profiled, and TCRdb retains in-frame clones only, with some absent. The sample lists fewer than 600,000 clones, approximately 87% seen once, with 1.5% to 2% in the top ten. This chain connects TRBV10-3 to TRBJ2-3; 7 positions agree with TRBD2. The specimen sequenced was PBMCs or T cells enriched from blood (not recorded which). The sequence came from a woman aged 40 to 50 who had recovered from COVID-19. The CDR3 protein is CAISESELAPGADTQYF. CDR3 bases: TGTGCCATCAGTGAGTCGGAACTAGCGCCGGGGGCAGATACGCAGTATTTT.